Below are 28 T cell receptor beta chains sequenced from a single sample in a study of T cells in Graves' hyperthyroidism and ophthalmopathy (dated by TCRdb to between 2018 and 2021). Libraries were built with multiplex PCR. TCRdb names Illumina HiSeq 2000 as the instrument used. The TCR beta CDR3 regions were amplified from the RNA transcripts. For the first round of RT-PCR on the TCR CDR3, the HTBI primer set was used together with the Qiagen OneStep RT-PCR kit. TCRdb ran its own pipeline on the public reads, namely fastp trimming at Q25 and MiXCR clone calling, and kept in-frame beta chains. Rows are unified per CDR3 protein, each entry keeping the most common DNA and genes. The sample profile shows approximately 300,000 distinct CDR3 sequences; over 15% of them were found once. Over 45% of the sample rests with the top ten. Sample: blood. The receptor source for this set is a woman aged 55-75 years with Graves' ophthalmopathy.

The chain joins TRBV7-2 to TRBJ1-1; tentative D call: TRBD1 (5 bases). The CDR3 has 14 amino acids. The germline V and J ends were trimmed by 1 base and 10 bases, with 16 bases remaining between them. Germline V gives CDR1 SGHTA, CDR2 FQGNSA. The CDR3 reads CASSLDRGLRGAFF. The CDR3 DNA follows: TGTGCCAGCAGCTTAGATCGAGGTCTTAGGGGAGCTTTCTTT.

V gene TRBV27 combines with J gene TRBJ2-7, with D uncertain. CDR1 and CDR2 from the germline V gene are MNHEY and SMNVEV (reference sequence). This CDR3 is 15 amino acids long. The V gene lost 7 bases and the J gene lost 3 bases, with 19 bases spanning the gap. CDR3 DNA sequence: TGTGCCAGCACGACGGGCCTTCGGGTGGGCTACGAGCAGTACTTC. It encodes CASTTGLRVGYEQYF.

The rearrangement joins TRBV2 to TRBJ2-5, with TRBD1 matching 8 bases. The CDR3 loop spans 17 amino acids. Germline trimming cut 8 bases from V and 5 bases from J; bases unmatched to any gene: 19. The germline V gene encodes CDR1 SNHLY and CDR2 FYNNEI. The CDR3 region has the DNA TGTGCCAGCTCACCACCCCGGGGCGCAGGGGGCCTCGAGACCCAGTACTTC. Translating it yields CASSPPRGAGGLETQYF.

This clonotype appeared many times. The chain links TRBV20-1 to TRBJ2-1; perhaps D is TRBD1 or TRBD2 (5 bases each). V shed 3 bases and J shed 2 bases, with 11 bases lying between them. Germline V gives CDR1 DFQATT, CDR2 SNEGSKA (reference sequence). The CDR3 covers 14 residues. This chain's CDR3 is CSASRGSPYNEQFF. The CDR3 DNA is TGCAGTGCTAGCCGGGGCTCACCCTACAATGAGCAGTTCTTC.

On this clonotype: A much larger clone lies a single base off, so this may be a read error. This rearrangement joins TRBV30 to TRBJ2-7, with TRBD1 as a possible D gene (5 bases). This CDR3 contains 14 residues. The germline CDR1 and CDR2 sequences are GTSNPN and SVGIG (reference sequence). CDR3 region: CTWSDRGRTYEQYF. The CDR3 nucleotides are TGTACCTGGAGTGATAGGGGCAGGACCTACGAGCAGTACTTC.

This clonotype was counted many times. The chain is built from TRBV5-1 and TRBJ2-7; D might be TRBD1 (6 bases). Trimming stripped 0 bases from V and 0 bases from J, with 10 bases between. The length of the CDR3 is 15 residues. The germline gives CDR1 SGHRS, CDR2 YFSETQ. The CDR3 DNA reads as TGCGCCAGCAGCTTGGGGACAGCGAGCTCCTACGAGCAGTACTTC. Its protein is CASSLGTASSYEQYF. The variable domain in full, completed from reference TRBV5-1 and TRBJ2-7, reads KAGVTQTPRYLIKTRGQQVTLSCSPISGHRSVSWYQQTPGQGLQFLFEYFSETQRNKGNFPGRFSGRQFSNSRSEMNVSTLELGDSALYLCASSLGTASSYEQYFGPGTRLTVT.

This clonotype was seen repeatedly, ten times or more. V is TRBV2 and J is TRBJ1-4; tentative D call: TRBD1 (6 bases). Trimming removed 0 bases at V and 8 bases at J, with 13 bases between. From germline, CDR1 is SNHLY and CDR2 FYNNEI. This CDR3 is built from 15 residues. CDR3 coding DNA: TGTGCCAGCAGTGAAGCTGGAGACAGGAGGGAAAAACTGTTTTTT. Translated, it gives CASSEAGDRREKLFF.

This clonotype was recorded at least ten times. This chain joins TRBV6-1 and TRBJ1-1; D remains ambiguous. Germline V lookup: CDR1 MNHNS, CDR2 SASEGT. Between the trimmed V and J ends, which lost 6 bases and 3 bases, there was a span of 20 bases. The CDR3 extends over 16 amino acids. This CDR3 is CASRAPPGTEHTEAFF. CDR3 DNA sequence: TGTGCCAGCAGAGCCCCGCCGGGAACAGAGCACACTGAAGCTTTCTTT.

This clonotype was observed at least ten times. Written as DNA, the CDR3 is TGTGCCAGCTCACCCGGACTAGCGGGAGGCAATGAGCAGTTCTTC. Translating gives CASSPGLAGGNEQFF. This chain links TRBV18 with TRBJ2-1; 14 bases fit TRBD2. The ends lost 3 bases at V and 6 bases at J; junction bases unmatched: 1. Germline CDR1 KGHSH, CDR2 LQKENI. The CDR3 runs to 15 residues.

Details on this clonotype: A clone one base away is much larger, so this may be a read error. This chain joins TRBV27 and TRBJ1-6; the D is unclear. The germline gives CDR1 MNHEY, CDR2 SMNVEV (reference sequence). The length of the CDR3 is 15 residues. CDR3 sequence reads: CAGSPHPRPDSPLHF. The CDR3, as DNA: TGTGCCGGCAGTCCCCATCCACGGCCGGATTCACCCCTCCACTTT.

This clonotype showed up many times. The chain employs TRBV11-2 and TRBJ1-5; no firm D call. This CDR3 spans 16 amino acids. Germline loops: CDR1 SGHAT, CDR2 FQNNGV. V lost 5 bases to trimming and J lost 3 bases, with 17 bases between them. CDR3 amino acids: CASSPGGVGPNQPQHF. The CDR3 DNA sequence: TGTGCCAGCAGCCCTGGTGGGGTAGGTCCCAATCAGCCCCAGCATTTT.

This clonotype showed up just a few times. The chain is built from TRBV6-1 and TRBJ1-2; D call uncertain. Germline V gene lookup returns CDR1 MNHNS and CDR2 SASEGT. V lost 2 bases and J 0 bases, leaving 7 bases between the germline ends. The CDR3 length is 14 residues. The CDR3 DNA is TGTGCCAGCAGTGAACACCTTACTAACTATGGCTACACCTTC. It translates to CASSEHLTNYGYTF.

This clonotype has a count of ten or more. The genes are TRBV28 and TRBJ2-7; D gene ambiguous. CDR1 is MDHEN, CDR2 SYDVKM, per germline. This CDR3 spans 12 amino acids. The V and J ends lost 2 bases and 2 bases respectively, with 4 bases between them. This chain's CDR3 is CASSLQAYEQYF. The CDR3 DNA reads as TGTGCCAGCAGTTTACAAGCCTACGAGCAGTACTTC. The full variable domain, its missing parts supplied by reference TRBV28 and TRBJ2-7, is DVKVTQSSRYLVKRTGEKVFLECVQDMDHENMFWYRQDPGLGLRLIYFSYDVKMKEKGDIPEGYSVSREKKERFSLILESASTNQTSMYLCASSLQAYEQYFGPGTRLTVT.

This clonotype came up many times. This chain connects TRBV7-2 to TRBJ2-7; 8 bases agree with TRBD2. J lost 1 base, V lost 7 bases, and 9 bases had no gene match. The CDR3 has 15 residues. CDR1 and CDR2 from the germline V gene are SGHTA and FQGNSA. The CDR3 region is CASNAGGAGSYEQYF. The CDR3, as DNA: TGTGCCAGCAACGCGGGGGGAGCGGGGTCCTACGAGCAGTACTTC.

The chain couples TRBV7-2 to TRBJ2-1, with D possibly being TRBD2 (6 bases). The germline CDR1 and CDR2 sequences are SGHTA and FQGNSA. Trimming took off 3 bases at V and 7 bases at J, with 19 bases between the two ends. The CDR3 sequence is 16 residues long. CDR3 coding DNA: TGTGCCAGCAGCTTCTCCGGGAGCTCTTCGGGTAATGAGCAGTTCTTC. Translating gives CASSFSGSSSGNEQFF.

This sequence joins TRBV7-2 and TRBJ2-7; D uncertain. CDR3 length: 12 residues. Trimming removed 3 bases at V and 5 bases at J, with 8 bases between. Germline V lookup: CDR1 SGHTA, CDR2 FQGNSA. The DNA for the CDR3 is TGTGCCAGCAGCTTGGGGTGGAACGAGCAGTACTTC. It yields the protein CASSLGWNEQYF. Variable domain in full (rest from reference TRBV7-2 and TRBJ2-7): GAGVSQSPSNKVTEKGKDVELRCDPISGHTALYWYRQSLGQGLEFLIYFQGNSAPDKSGLPSDRFSAERTGGSVSTLTIQRTQQEDSAVYLCASSLGWNEQYFGPGTRLTVT.

This clonotype showed up just once. This clone may be a read error of a much larger clone one base away. The chain has TRBV2 and TRBJ2-7; no definite D call. Looked up from germline, CDR1 is SNHLY and CDR2 is FYNNEI. This CDR3 has 13 residues. The chain's CDR3 is CAGSETPLYEQYF. CDR3 in DNA: TGTGCCGGCAGTGAGACACCCCTTTACGAGCAGTACTTC.

This chain links TRBV6-1 with TRBJ2-3; 8 bases map to TRBD1. This CDR3 comprises 15 residues. After removal of 5 bases from V and 5 bases from J, the junction contained 9 bases not matched to a gene. CDR1 and CDR2 from the germline V gene are MNHNS and SASEGT. The CDR3 DNA reads as TGTGCCAGCAGTCTACAGGACAGGGTTGAAGATACGCAGTATTTT. Its protein product is CASSLQDRVEDTQYF.

A note on this clonotype: This sequence may be a read error, since a much larger clone differs from it by one base. CDR3 DNA sequence: TGTGCCAGCAGCGCGGCCGGGACTCTTAACTGTGGCTACACCTTC. Translating it yields CASSAAGTLNCGYTF. The rearrangement links TRBV11-2 to TRBJ1-2; the D gene is possibly TRBD1 (5 bases). The V gene's germline CDR1 is SGHAT and CDR2 FQNNGV. CDR3 length: 15 residues.

This clonotype was observed a few times. This chain links TRBV28 with TRBJ1-5; D is ambiguous. Germline-derived CDR1 and CDR2 are MDHEN and SYDVKM. The length of the CDR3 is 17 residues. V was cut by 5 bases and J by 5 bases, with 22 bases left in between. CDR3 in amino acids: CASSPTSGRIGDQPQHF. The CDR3 nucleotides are TGTGCCAGCAGTCCAACGAGCGGAAGAATTGGGGATCAGCCCCAGCATTTT.

In its sample, this clonotype was seen many times. The CDR3 nucleotides are TGTGCCAGCAGCCAAGACCGGACAGGCTCGTATGGCTACACCTTC. It translates to CASSQDRTGSYGYTF. V is TRBV3-1 and J is TRBJ1-2; 7 bases map to TRBD1. Trimming cost V 0 bases and J 5 bases; bases outside gene matches: 6. The germline V gene has CDR1 LGHDT and CDR2 YNNKEL (reference sequence). CDR3 length: 15 residues.

This clonotype showed up many times. The CDR3 sequence is CASRRQGTYEQYF. The CDR3 nucleotides read TGTGCCAGCAGAAGACAGGGAACCTACGAGCAGTACTTC. The V gene is TRBV2, the J gene TRBJ2-7; 7 nucleotides line up with TRBD1. The CDR3 length is 13 residues. The V gene's germline CDR1 is SNHLY and CDR2 FYNNEI. Trimming at V came to 6 bases and at J to 2 bases, leaving 4 bases not matched to a gene.

This chain uses TRBV12-3 or TRBV12-4 with TRBJ1-1; D is possibly TRBD1 (5 bases). Trimming removed 6 bases at V and 1 base at J, with 12 bases between. This CDR3 spans 14 amino acids. The CDR3 DNA reads TGTGCCAGCAGCACGTCAGGGTGGAACACTGAAGCTTTCTTT. Protein: CASSTSGWNTEAFF.

This clonotype was counted at least ten times. This chain connects TRBV2 to TRBJ2-7, with D perhaps matching TRBD1 (5 bases). Germline V gives CDR1 SNHLY, CDR2 FYNNEI. This CDR3 is built from 13 residues. Trimming removed 2 bases at V and 1 base at J, with 6 bases between. The CDR3 loop reads CASSESGSYEQYF. The CDR3 DNA follows: TGTGCCAGCAGTGAATCAGGGTCCTACGAGCAGTACTTC.

About this clonotype: A much larger clone is a single base away; this may be a read error. The CDR3 reads CVSSPQGLAGDEQYF. In DNA form, the CDR3 reads TGTGTCAGCAGCCCACAGGGACTAGCGGGAGACGAGCAGTACTTC. This chain links TRBV7-9 with TRBJ2-7, with 14 bases identical to TRBD2. This CDR3 comprises 15 residues. Germline CDR1 and CDR2: SEHNR and FQNEAQ (reference sequence).

Many counts were recorded for this clonotype. V and J are TRBV12-3 or TRBV12-4 and TRBJ2-5; D may be TRBD1 (7 bases). There are 14 residues in the CDR3. Between the trimmed V and J ends, which lost 6 bases and 0 bases, there was a span of 11 bases. CDR3: CASSAGQHQETQYF. The CDR3 DNA reads as TGTGCCAGCAGCGCGGGACAGCACCAAGAGACCCAGTACTTC.

This clonotype was picked up many times. V usage is TRBV11-2 and J usage is TRBJ1-1; TRBD1 is a possible D gene (6 bases). Deletions cut 4 bases from V and 4 bases from J, with 13 bases between. The CDR3 is 14 residues long. Germline V lookup: CDR1 SGHAT, CDR2 FQNNGV. CDR3 in DNA: TGTGCCAGCAGCTACGAGGGGGGCGTCACTGAAGCTTTCTTT. It is translated as CASSYEGGVTEAFF.

The rearrangement links TRBV27 to TRBJ1-1; the match to TRBD1 covers 7 bases. Unmatched junction bases numbered 7, after V lost 4 bases and J lost 8 bases. CDR3 size: 13 residues. Germline V gene data show CDR1 as MNHEY and CDR2 as SMNVEV (reference sequence). The CDR3 nucleotides read TGTGCCAGCAGTTACCGACCGGGACAGGAAGCTTTCTTT. It is translated as CASSYRPGQEAFF.